This is a list of T cell receptor beta chains from one sample in a study of cytomegalovirus exposure and HLA in healthy donors. Measured with immunoSEQ multiplex PCR; TCRdb has only the in-frame clones, and not every one. In the table there are more than 110,000 clones, about three quarters of which are singletons. What was sequenced was PBMCs. All receptors derive from a male donor in good health and CMV-seronegative. CDR3s include the opening cysteine and the closing phenylalanine or tryptophan. A D gene is named only where the DNA matches it firmly. Clone size is not always given. Where it is, it says once, few, many or a class for expanded clones.

J: TRBJ2-3; V: TRBV5-1; size: NA; D: TRBD2; CDR3: CASSSGRAGETDTQYF; DNA: TGCGCCAGCAGCTCCGGCCGTGCGGGGGAAACAGATACGCAGTATTTT
J: TRBJ2-7; V: TRBV28; size: NA; D: TRBD1; CDR3: CASSTLRGRFDF; DNA: TGTGCCAGCAGTACCCTCAGGGGGCGCTTTGACTTC
J: TRBJ2-1; V: TRBV9; size: few; D: TRBD2; CDR3: CASSVVAGSEQFF; DNA: TGTGCCAGCAGCGTAGTAGCGGGAAGTGAGCAGTTCTTC
J: TRBJ1-6; V: TRBV9; size: once; D: NA; CDR3: CASSLSGSSYNSPLHF; DNA: TGTGCCAGCAGCCTCAGCGGTAGCTCCTATAATTCACCCCTCCACTTT
J: TRBJ2-1; V: TRBV19; size: NA; D: TRBD2; CDR3: CASAQAGVRVAQFF; DNA: TGTGCCAGTGCCCAGGCGGGAGTACGGGTCGCGCAGTTCTTC
J: TRBJ2-7; V: TRBV7-6; size: NA; D: NA; CDR3: CASSLWEGEYEQYF; DNA: TGTGCCAGCAGCCTATGGGAAGGGGAATACGAGCAGTACTTC
J: TRBJ1-5; V: TRBV15; size: NA; D: NA; CDR3: CATSRGWDTGSNQPQHF; DNA: TGTGCCACCAGCAGAGGGTGGGACACTGGGAGCAATCAGCCCCAGCATTTT
J: TRBJ1-5; V: TRBV6-5; size: NA; D: NA; CDR3: CASSYSPRNQPQHF; DNA: TGTGCCAGCAGTTACTCACCCCGGAATCAGCCCCAGCATTTT
J: TRBJ2-1; V: TRBV7-9; size: NA; D: TRBD2; CDR3: CSSSWGTSSYNEQFF; DNA: TGTTCCAGCAGCTGGGGGACTAGCTCCTACAATGAGCAGTTCTTC
J: TRBJ1-5; V: TRBV5-6; size: NA; D: TRBD1; CDR3: CASSRDRARNQPQHF; DNA: TGTGCCAGCAGCCGGGACAGGGCACGAAATCAGCCCCAGCATTTT
J: TRBJ1-1; V: TRBV25-1; size: few; D: NA; CDR3: CASSPTSLWATEAFF; DNA: TGTGCCAGCAGTCCTACATCACTGTGGGCCACTGAAGCTTTCTTT
J: TRBJ1-2; V: TRBV29-1; size: once; D: NA; CDR3: CSVVLARDYDYTF; DNA: TGCAGCGTTGTTTTGGCCCGTGACTATGACTACACCTTC
J: TRBJ2-1; V: TRBV2; size: NA; D: NA; CDR3: CASFGGFNEQFF; DNA: TGTGCCAGCTTCGGGGGTTTTAATGAGCAGTTCTTC
J: TRBJ2-3; V: TRBV13; size: NA; D: NA; CDR3: CASSQALGAGVTDTQYF; DNA: TGTGCCAGCAGCCAGGCCTTGGGGGCTGGGGTGACAGATACGCAGTATTTT
J: TRBJ2-5; V: TRBV5-4; size: NA; D: NA; CDR3: CASSLLGLLGQQETQYF; DNA: TGTGCCAGCAGCTTGCTGGGCCTGTTAGGCCAGCAAGAGACCCAGTACTTC
J: TRBJ2-2; V: TRBV6-5; size: NA; D: TRBD2; CDR3: CASRVAGNTGELFF; DNA: TGTGCCAGCAGGGTAGCGGGAAACACCGGGGAGCTGTTTTTT
J: TRBJ2-5; V: TRBV5-1; size: NA; D: TRBD1; CDR3: CASSWGTGGGQETQYF; DNA: TGCGCCAGCAGCTGGGGGACAGGGGGTGGTCAAGAGACCCAGTACTTC
J: TRBJ1-1; V: TRBV4-3; size: once; D: NA; CDR3: CASSQDRVGGTEAFF; DNA: TGCGCCAGCAGCCAAGATAGGGTGGGGGGCACTGAAGCTTTCTTT
J: TRBJ2-1; V: TRBV6-1; size: NA; D: NA; CDR3: CAGGDSSYNEQFF; DNA: TGTGCCGGCGGGGACAGTTCCTACAATGAGCAGTTCTTC
J: TRBJ2-3; V: TRBV28; size: NA; D: TRBD1; CDR3: CASSIPGTGGTDTQYF; DNA: TGTGCCAGCAGTATCCCCGGGACAGGGGGGACAGATACGCAGTATTTT
J: TRBJ1-5; V: TRBV5-1; size: NA; D: NA; CDR3: CASSLGARQGNSNQPQHF; DNA: TGCGCCAGCAGCTTGGGGGCACGGCAGGGCAATAGCAATCAGCCCCAGCATTTT
J: TRBJ1-3; V: TRBV2; size: NA; D: NA; CDR3: CASSAESEISGNTIYF; DNA: TGTGCCAGCAGTGCGGAGTCGGAGATCTCTGGAAACACCATATATTTT
J: TRBJ1-2; V: TRBV9; size: NA; D: NA; CDR3: CASSPPAGEVERGYGYTF; DNA: TGTGCCAGCAGCCCGCCTGCTGGGGAGGTCGAGCGCGGCTATGGCTACACCTTC
J: TRBJ2-7; V: TRBV14; size: NA; D: TRBD1; CDR3: CASSLAGTGGFYEQYF; DNA: TGTGCCAGCAGCCTCGCCGGGACAGGGGGCTTCTACGAGCAGTACTTC
J: TRBJ2-7; V: TRBV11-3; size: NA; D: TRBD2; CDR3: CASSSGTSYEQYF; DNA: TGTGCCAGCAGTAGCGGGACGTCATACGAGCAGTACTTC
J: TRBJ2-7; V: TRBV6-1; size: NA; D: NA; CDR3: CASSEAGYEQYF; DNA: TGTGCCAGCAGTGAAGCCGGCTACGAGCAGTACTTC
J: TRBJ1-1; V: TRBV5-1; size: NA; D: NA; CDR3: CASSRGDGRTEAFF; DNA: TGCGCCAGCAGCCGGGGGGACGGGCGGACTGAAGCTTTCTTT
J: TRBJ2-1; V: TRBV5-1; size: NA; D: TRBD2; CDR3: CASSPERGGLGEQFF; DNA: TGCGCCAGCAGCCCGGAGCGGGGGGGCCTTGGTGAGCAGTTCTTC
J: TRBJ2-7; V: TRBV13; size: NA; D: NA; CDR3: CASSSTHQTMDF; DNA: TGTGCCAGCAGCTCCACACACCAGACAATGGACTTC
J: TRBJ2-7; V: TRBV6-1; size: once; D: NA; CDR3: CASSEFGTVSSYEQYF; DNA: TGTGCCAGCAGTGAATTCGGGACTGTCAGCTCCTACGAGCAGTACTTC
J: TRBJ2-1; V: TRBV4-1; size: NA; D: TRBD2; CDR3: CASSQEIAGGLDNEQFF; DNA: TGCGCCAGCAGCCAAGAAATAGCGGGGGGGCTTGACAATGAGCAGTTCTTC
J: TRBJ1-1; V: TRBV2; size: once; D: NA; CDR3: CASRIDMNTEAFF; DNA: TGTGCCAGCAGGATCGACATGAACACTGAAGCTTTCTTT
J: TRBJ2-5; V: TRBV27; size: NA; D: NA; CDR3: CASSFRLEETQYF; DNA: TGTGCCAGCAGTTTCCGTCTCGAAGAGACCCAGTACTTC
J: TRBJ1-5; V: TRBV27; size: NA; D: TRBD1; CDR3: CASSLNPQGGNQPQHF; DNA: TGTGCCAGCAGTTTAAACCCACAGGGGGGCAATCAGCCCCAGCATTTT
J: TRBJ2-7; V: TRBV27; size: NA; D: TRBD1; CDR3: CASSPEGTGVYEQYF; DNA: TGTGCCAGCAGTCCCGAGGGGACAGGCGTCTACGAGCAGTACTTC
J: TRBJ2-1; V: TRBV6-6; size: NA; D: NA; CDR3: CASRSHRNEQFF; DNA: TGTGCCAGCAGATCCCATCGGAATGAGCAGTTCTTC
J: TRBJ1-2; V: TRBV19; size: NA; D: NA; CDR3: CASSIEGVNGYTF; DNA: TGTGCCAGTAGTATAGAAGGAGTCAATGGCTACACCTTC
J: TRBJ2-6; V: TRBV7-7; size: NA; D: NA; CDR3: CAIPNPAVGSSGANVLTF; DNA: TGTGCTATCCCGAACCCGGCCGTGGGGAGCTCTGGGGCCAACGTCCTGACTTTC
J: TRBJ1-2; V: TRBV4-1; size: few; D: TRBD1; CDR3: CASSQVPTGGGYTF; DNA: TGCGCCAGCAGCCAAGTCCCAACAGGGGGTGGCTACACCTTC
J: TRBJ1-1; V: TRBV6-5; size: NA; D: NA; CDR3: CASSYTTVNTEAFF; DNA: TGTGCCAGCAGTTACACAACAGTGAACACTGAAGCTTTCTTT
J: TRBJ2-5; V: TRBV6-6; size: NA; D: NA; CDR3: CASIPSGEKTQYF; DNA: TGTGCCAGCATCCCAAGCGGTGAAAAGACCCAGTACTTC
J: TRBJ2-1; V: TRBV29-1; size: NA; D: TRBD2; CDR3: CSVGSHGRANNEQFF; DNA: TGCAGCGTTGGCTCCCACGGGAGGGCCAACAATGAGCAGTTCTTC
J: TRBJ2-7; V: TRBV7-3; size: NA; D: NA; CDR3: CASSLLGGQDEQYF; DNA: TGTGCCAGCAGCCTACTTGGCGGGCAGGACGAGCAGTACTTC
J: TRBJ2-5; V: TRBV7-6; size: NA; D: NA; CDR3: CASSLGAKTQYF; DNA: TGTGCCAGCAGCTTGGGCGCGAAGACCCAGTACTTC